The present entry profiles one T cell receptor (beta chain) with its context. Antigen unknown. The sample belongs to a study of OX40 agonist ivuxolimab in advanced cancers. Here immunoSEQ multiplex PCR was the method, and the copy in TCRdb shows in-frame clones only, minus some. The data contain approximately 54,000 clones, around 90% of them singletons. Overall study findings and caveats: By week 6 at 0.1 to 3.0 mg/kg, blood CD4+ and CD8+ T cells had expanded clonally. CD4+ T cells averaged fewer expanded clones than CD8+ T cells.

CDR3 length: 16 amino acids. Looked up from germline, CDR1 is MDHEN and CDR2 is SYDVKM. Trimming took 3 bases from V and 3 from J; bases not matched to a gene: 6. The sequences come from CD4+ or CD8+ T cells sorted from blood, collected in a trial of the OX40 agonist ivuxolimab. This receptor was identified in an adult with an advanced solid tumor such as melanoma, head and neck, liver or kidney cancer. The rearrangement links TRBV28 to TRBJ2-1; 9 bases match TRBD2. The CDR3 DNA sequence: TGTGCCAGCAGTTTGGCGACTAGCGGTTTCTACAATGAGCAGTTCTTC. Protein product: CASSLATSGFYNEQFF.